This entry lists 13 T cell receptor beta chains sequenced from one sample in a study of T cell repertoires in ileal Crohn's disease. Assay used: immunoSEQ multiplex PCR; TCRdb lists only in-frame clones, some missing. The top ten hold around 15% of the sample, which has about 2,300 clones, 55% to 80% seen once. The sample taken for sequencing was ileal tissue. These TCRs come from an adult with Crohn's disease.

The chain is built from TRBV9 and TRBJ2-7, with D possibly matching TRBD1 (5 bases). Trimming took off 0 bases at V and 6 bases at J, with 7 bases between the two ends. Germline CDR1 reads SGDLS; CDR2 reads YYNGEE. This CDR3 is 12 amino acids long. The chain's CDR3 is CASSVGGGEQYF. CDR3 nucleotide sequence: TGTGCCAGCAGCGTAGGGGGCGGCGAGCAGTACTTC.

This sequence joins TRBV27 and TRBJ1-5; D unresolved. This CDR3 is 15 amino acids long. The germline V gene encodes CDR1 MNHEY and CDR2 SMNVEV (reference sequence). V lost 1 base, J lost 0 bases, and 7 bases lay in between. The CDR3 DNA sequence: TGTGCCAGCAGTTTATTCTTCCCTAGCAATCAGCCCCAGCATTTT. Protein: CASSLFFPSNQPQHF.

The rearrangement links TRBV10-1 to TRBJ2-1; 9 positions match TRBD2. CDR3 length: 15 amino acids. CDR1 WNHNN and CDR2 SYGVQD come from the germline V gene (reference sequence). J gave up 5 bases and V 6 bases, and 8 bases lay outside the gene matches. This CDR3 reads CASSPEIAGDNEQFF. The CDR3 coding sequence is TGCGCCAGCAGCCCCGAAATAGCGGGAGACAATGAGCAGTTCTTC.

V is TRBV11-1 and J is TRBJ2-2; maybe TRBD2 (7 bases). Germline V gene data show CDR1 as SGHAT and CDR2 as FQDESV (reference sequence). The CDR3 consists of 19 residues. The V gene lost 1 base and the J gene lost 4 bases, with 22 bases spanning the gap. The CDR3 coding sequence is TGTGCCAGCAGCTTAGAGGGGGAATGGGCGGGAGACCTCACCGGGGAGCTGTTTTTT. Protein product: CASSLEGEWAGDLTGELFF.

The rearrangement links TRBV4-2 to TRBJ1-2, with D tentatively TRBD1 (5 bases). V lost 5 bases to trimming and J lost 4 bases, with 17 bases between them. Germline CDR1 is LGHNA and CDR2 is YNFKEQ. This CDR3 spans 15 amino acids. The CDR3 DNA is TGTGCCAGCAGCAGGGCTCGAGGGGAGGTCTATGGCTACACCTTC. Its translation is CASSRARGEVYGYTF.

V and J are TRBV4-3 and TRBJ1-4; 7 nucleotides align to TRBD1. CDR3 length: 16 amino acids. Germline CDR1 LGHNA, CDR2 YSLEER. Unmatched junction bases numbered 4, after V lost 1 base and J lost 2 bases. DNA for the CDR3: TGCGCCAGCAGCCAAGGTGACAGGGCGACTAATGAAAAACTGTTTTTT. It encodes CASSQGDRATNEKLFF.

The chain combines TRBV29-1 with TRBJ2-7; 11 bases map to TRBD2. Looked up from germline, CDR1 is SQVTM and CDR2 is ANQGSEA. The CDR3 extends over 19 amino acids. Trimming removed 1 base from V and 0 bases from J; junction bases left unmatched: 14. The DNA of the CDR3 is TGCAGCGTTGAAGCCTCGGGGTCCGACCTAGCGGGAGGCTCCTACGAGCAGTACTTC. This sequence encodes CSVEASGSDLAGGSYEQYF.

The rearrangement links TRBV29-1 to TRBJ1-1; no clear D. V was clipped by 7 bases and J by 2 bases, with 11 bases between them. The CDR3 contains 12 residues. Per germline, CDR1 SQVTM and CDR2 ANQGSEA. CDR3 protein: CSAIPGNTEAFF. The CDR3 DNA is TGCAGCGCTATTCCGGGAAACACTGAAGCTTTCTTT.

The sample holds one count of this clone. This chain connects TRBV7-9 to TRBJ2-7; D gene unclear. The CDR3 spans 14 residues. Trimming took 5 bases from V and 1 from J, leaving 12 bases between them. Germline V lookup: CDR1 SEHNR, CDR2 FQNEAQ (reference sequence). The CDR3 is CASSNPRISYEQYF. The CDR3 coding sequence is TGTGCCAGCAGCAACCCGAGGATTTCCTACGAGCAGTACTTC.

The chain combines TRBV19 with TRBJ2-7; 7 bases line up with TRBD1. Trimming cost V 4 bases and J 5 bases; bases outside gene matches: 8. This CDR3 contains 14 residues. CDR1 and CDR2 from the germline V gene are LNHDA and SQIVND (reference sequence). In DNA, the CDR3 is TGTGCCAGTAGTAGGGGCGACAGGGCCCACGAGCAGTACTTC. Its translation: CASSRGDRAHEQYF.

In this sample, this clone turned up a few times. The chain is built from TRBV5-1 and TRBJ2-7; D possibly corresponds to TRBD2 (5 bases). The CDR3 is 14 residues long. V was cut by 4 bases and J by 3 bases, with 14 bases left in between. Germline values: CDR1 SGHRS, CDR2 YFSETQ. In DNA, the CDR3 is TGCGCCAGCAGCCGTGGGAGCTGGGACTACGAGCAGTACTTC. It yields the protein CASSRGSWDYEQYF.

The chain employs TRBV10-3 and TRBJ2-6, with 7 bases aligning to TRBD1. CDR1 and CDR2 from the germline V gene are ENHRY and SYGVKD. This CDR3 is built from 16 residues. J was trimmed by 2 bases and V by 6 bases; bases with no gene match: 7. This CDR3 is CAISEGAMAGANVLTF. CDR3 DNA: TGTGCCATCAGCGAGGGGGCGATGGCTGGGGCCAACGTCCTGACTTTC.

The genes are TRBV19 and TRBJ2-7; TRBD2 matches 7 bases. Per germline, CDR1 LNHDA and CDR2 SQIVND (reference sequence). The CDR3 is 16 residues long. Trimming removed 4 bases from V and 3 bases from J; junction bases left unmatched: 12. The CDR3 nucleotides are TGTGCCAGTAGTACACCGGGAGGCCGAACACACTACGAGCAGTACTTC. This codes for CASSTPGGRTHYEQYF.